A single sample is the source of the 31 T cell receptor beta chains below, sequenced in a study of cytomegalovirus exposure and HLA in healthy donors. Data came from immunoSEQ multiplex PCR; TCRdb stores just in-frame clones and leaves some out. This table has some 130,000 clones, 94% appearing once. Sequencing used PBMCs. These receptors all come from a man in his late teens or twenties in good health and CMV-seropositive.

This clone was found once. V and J are TRBV29-1 and TRBJ1-4; D not resolved. CDR1 and CDR2 from the germline V gene are SQVTM and ANQGSEA. V was cut by 4 bases and J by 12 bases, with 21 bases left in between. The CDR3 totals 14 residues. The CDR3 here is CSVADDKTAHQLFF. The CDR3 bases are TGCAGCGTTGCTGACGACAAGACGGCTCATCAACTGTTTTTT.

This clone occurred once. The chain joins TRBV11-2 to TRBJ1-2; tentatively, D is TRBD1 (6 bases). Deletions cut 5 bases from V and 2 bases from J, with 24 bases between. CDR3 length: 18 amino acids. Germline V lookup: CDR1 SGHAT, CDR2 FQNNGV. The CDR3 is CASSPYPDSGGNNYGYTF. The CDR3 DNA follows: TGTGCCAGCAGCCCGTATCCGGACAGCGGCGGTAACAACTATGGCTACACCTTC. Combining the CDR3 with reference TRBV11-2 and TRBJ1-2 gives the whole variable domain EAGVAQSPRYKIIEKRQSVAFWCNPISGHATLYWYQQILGQGPKLLIQFQNNGVVDDSQLPKDRFSAERLKGVDSTLKIQPAKLEDSAVYLCASSPYPDSGGNNYGYTFGSGTRLTVV.

This clone occurred once. The V gene is TRBV29-1, the J gene TRBJ1-1; D ambiguous. CDR3 length: 12 amino acids. Deletions cut 5 bases from V and 5 bases from J, with 12 bases between. Per germline, CDR1 SQVTM and CDR2 ANQGSEA. CDR3 sequence: CSVCFVSTEAFF. CDR3 nucleotide sequence: TGCAGCGTTTGTTTCGTGTCTACTGAAGCTTTCTTT.

This clone has only one observation. CDR3 DNA: TGTGCCAGCAGCTTAGGGCCCGGGTACTACGAGCAGTACTTC. Protein product: CASSLGPGYYEQYF. V gene TRBV11-3 combines with J gene TRBJ2-7; no clear D gene. The CDR3 runs 14 residues. Trimming stripped 1 base from V and 3 bases from J, with 10 bases between. Germline CDR1 and CDR2: SGHNT and YENEEA. Complete variable domain (other parts from reference TRBV11-3 and TRBJ2-7): EAGVVQSPRYKIIEKKQPVAFWCNPISGHNTLYWYLQNLGQGPELLIRYENEEAVDDSQLPKDRFSAERLKGVDSTLKIQPAELGDSAVYLCASSLGPGYYEQYFGPGTRLTVT.

The chain carries TRBV29-1 and TRBJ2-1; D unresolved. This CDR3 is 13 amino acids long. Germline-derived CDR1 and CDR2 are SQVTM and ANQGSEA. V was clipped by 4 bases and J by 5 bases, with 12 bases between them. CDR3 sequence (DNA): TGCAGCGTTGCCTGGCGGTTTAACAATGAGCAGTTCTTC. This encodes CSVAWRFNNEQFF.

In this sample, this clone turned up a few times. The rearrangement links TRBV28 to TRBJ2-7; perhaps TRBD2 as D (5 bases). Germline CDR1 MDHEN, CDR2 SYDVKM. The CDR3 spans 12 residues. V lost 6 bases and J 3 bases, leaving 9 bases between the germline ends. This CDR3 is CASREVGYEQYF. CDR3 bases: TGTGCCAGCAGGGAGGTAGGCTACGAGCAGTACTTC.

The V gene is TRBV18, the J gene TRBJ2-7; possible D gene TRBD2, 6 bases. The CDR3 is 14 residues long. Germline CDR1 is KGHSH and CDR2 is LQKENI. V lost 2 bases, J lost 2 bases, and 10 bases lay in between. CDR3 nucleotide sequence: TGTGCCAGCTCACCAGCTAGCGACCCCTACGAGCAGTACTTC. This gives the protein CASSPASDPYEQYF.

This chain connects TRBV5-1 to TRBJ2-7, with D possibly TRBD1 on 7 matching bases. The CDR3 loop spans 15 amino acids. The V end lost 1 base, the J end lost 4 bases, and 15 bases lay between the germline ends. Germline assignment: CDR1 SGHRS and CDR2 YFSETQ. The CDR3 bases are TGCGCCAGCAGCTTGTGGGGGGACAGCGAGTACGAGCAGTACTTC. Translated: CASSLWGDSEYEQYF.

The rearrangement links TRBV5-1 to TRBJ1-5, with D tentatively TRBD1 (5 bases). The CDR3 loop spans 15 amino acids. V gave up 3 bases and J gave up 6 bases, with 16 bases separating them. Germline-derived CDR1 and CDR2 are SGHRS and YFSETQ. CDR3 nucleotides: TGCGCCAGCAGCTCAACCACGGGGGGAGGTCAGCCCCAGCATTTT. Amino acid sequence: CASSSTTGGGQPQHF.

This chain connects TRBV25-1 to TRBJ2-1; perhaps TRBD2 as D (5 bases). This CDR3 spans 13 amino acids. V gave up 8 bases and J gave up 0 bases, with 8 bases separating them. The germline CDR1 and CDR2 sequences are MGHDK and SYGVNS. CDR3 DNA sequence: TGTGCCAGCCGGGGAGTCTCCTACAATGAGCAGTTCTTC. The encoded protein is CASRGVSYNEQFF.

As concerns this clone: This sample also contains other DNA sequences that code for the same CDR3. The chain recombines TRBV5-1 with TRBJ2-3; 11 bases map to TRBD2. The CDR3 has 18 amino acids. In germline, CDR1 is SGHRS, CDR2 YFSETQ. The V segment lost 0 bases and the J segment 0 bases; nucleotides outside the gene matches: 6. CDR3 DNA: TGCGCCAGCAGCTTGGGGGGACTAGCGGCTACTAGCACAGATACGCAGTATTTT. It translates to CASSLGGLAATSTDTQYF. Variable domain in full (rest from reference TRBV5-1 and TRBJ2-3): KAGVTQTPRYLIKTRGQQVTLSCSPISGHRSVSWYQQTPGQGLQFLFEYFSETQRNKGNFPGRFSGRQFSNSRSEMNVSTLELGDSALYLCASSLGGLAATSTDTQYFGPGTRLTVL.

The CDR3 nucleotides read TGCGCCAGCAGCGCGGGACTAACTTACAATGAGCAGTTCTTC. Translation: CASSAGLTYNEQFF. This chain uses TRBV5-1 with TRBJ2-1; 7 bases match TRBD2. The CDR3 runs to 14 residues. Germline CDR1 SGHRS, CDR2 YFSETQ. V shed 4 bases, J shed 4 bases, and the junction held 5 bases outside the gene matches. Together with reference TRBV5-1 and TRBJ2-1, the CDR3 gives the full variable domain: KAGVTQTPRYLIKTRGQQVTLSCSPISGHRSVSWYQQTPGQGLQFLFEYFSETQRNKGNFPGRFSGRQFSNSRSEMNVSTLELGDSALYLCASSAGLTYNEQFFGPGTRLTVL.

The J gene is TRBJ2-6, the V gene TRBV7-9, with TRBD1 identical over 10 bases. J gave up 2 bases and V 5 bases, and 9 bases lay outside the gene matches. CDR1 and CDR2 (germline): SEHNR, FQNEAQ (reference sequence). The CDR3 is made up of 18 amino acids. The CDR3 reads CASSPNPGTGAGANVLTF. CDR3 DNA: TGTGCCAGCAGCCCTAATCCCGGGACAGGGGCTGGGGCCAACGTCCTGACTTTC.

This chain uses TRBV28 with TRBJ2-2; maybe TRBD2 (5 bases). Germline V lookup: CDR1 MDHEN, CDR2 SYDVKM. With 6 bases removed from V and 3 bases from J, the gap between germline ends came to 11 bases. The CDR3 runs to 14 residues. Here the CDR3 reads CASSGGLDTGELFF. The CDR3 region has the DNA TGTGCCAGCAGCGGTGGACTGGACACCGGGGAGCTGTTTTTT.

The V call is TRBV30, the J call TRBJ2-1; 15 bases fit TRBD2. Germline V gene sequence: CDR1 GTSNPN, CDR2 SVGIG (reference sequence). The V segment lost 5 bases and the J segment 9 bases; nucleotides outside the gene matches: 2. CDR3 size: 13 residues. For the CDR3, the DNA is TGTGCCTGGGGACTAGCGGGAGGGGGTGAGCAGTTCTTC. Translated: CAWGLAGGGEQFF.

This clone was seen once. In DNA form, the CDR3 reads TGTGCCAGCAGCTGGACCGACAGGGGGCCGGGCGGGGAGCTGTTTTTT. It is translated as CASSWTDRGPGGELFF. V usage is TRBV7-9 and J usage is TRBJ2-2, with 10 positions matching TRBD1. Germline V gene sequence: CDR1 SEHNR, CDR2 FQNEAQ (reference sequence). The ends lost 4 bases at V and 7 bases at J; junction bases unmatched: 9. The CDR3 runs to 16 residues.

This chain connects TRBV27 to TRBJ2-5, with a weak D call TRBD2 (6 bases). Germline V lookup: CDR1 MNHEY, CDR2 SMNVEV (reference sequence). The CDR3 consists of 18 residues. V lost 4 bases and J 5 bases, leaving 26 bases between the germline ends. The CDR3 region is CASSCPRPGSGRLETQYF. The CDR3 DNA is TGTGCCAGCAGTTGTCCGCGCCCCGGCTCGGGGAGGCTGGAGACCCAGTACTTC.

The V gene is TRBV6-5, the J gene TRBJ2-1, with TRBD1 identical over 8 bases. V lost 8 bases and J lost 4; bases outside the gene matches: 10. This CDR3 contains 15 residues. In germline, CDR1 is MNHEY, CDR2 SVGAGI. CDR3 in amino acids: CASRLGDRPYNEQFF. The CDR3 nucleotides are TGTGCCAGCCGCCTCGGGGACAGGCCGTACAATGAGCAGTTCTTC.

The rearrangement links TRBV5-4 to TRBJ2-2; 8 nucleotides match TRBD2. The J segment lost 6 bases and the V segment lost 3 bases, leaving 13 bases of the junction unmatched. The CDR3 is made up of 17 amino acids. Looked up from germline, CDR1 is SGHNT and CDR2 is YYREEE (reference sequence). In DNA, the CDR3 is TGTGCCAGCAGCTCAGCTACTAGCGGCAACTTCTCCGGGGAGCTGTTTTTT. Translating gives CASSSATSGNFSGELFF. Based on the CDR3 plus reference TRBV5-4 and TRBJ2-2, the full variable domain is ETGVTQSPTHLIKTRGQQVTLRCSSQSGHNTVSWYQQALGQGPQFIFQYYREEENGRGNFPPRFSGLQFPNYSSELNVNALELDDSALYLCASSSATSGNFSGELFFGEGSRLTVL.

A remark on this clone: The identical CDR3 is also encoded by other nucleotide sequences in the sample. The chain couples TRBV5-6 to TRBJ2-5; 8 bases are shared with TRBD1. Unmatched junction bases numbered 6, after V lost 0 bases and J lost 5 bases. Looked up from germline, CDR1 is SGHDT and CDR2 is YYEEEE. The length of the CDR3 is 15 residues. Written as DNA, the CDR3 is TGTGCCAGCAGCTTGGTGGCAGGGGGCCGGGAGACCCAGTACTTC. Its translation is CASSLVAGGRETQYF.

This clone was counted once. The gene calls are TRBV25-1 and TRBJ2-7; D not resolved. The ends were cut back, 4 bases at V and 0 bases at J, with 4 bases in the middle. The CDR3 has 12 amino acids. Germline lookup yields CDR1 MGHDK and CDR2 SYGVNS. The CDR3 nucleotides are TGTGCCAGCAGTGTTAACTCCTACGAGCAGTACTTC. Translating gives CASSVNSYEQYF.

The chain uses TRBV19 and TRBJ2-3; 8 bases are a match to TRBD2. This CDR3 has 16 residues. CDR1 is LNHDA and CDR2 is SQIVND in the germline V gene (reference sequence). J lost 1 base, V lost 6 bases, and 9 bases had no gene match. The CDR3: CASRPSGQAGTDTQYF. As DNA, the CDR3 is TGTGCCAGTAGGCCTAGCGGGCAGGCAGGCACAGATACGCAGTATTTT.

The chain has TRBV5-6 and TRBJ1-2; D unresolved. The CDR3 contains 13 residues. The germline V gene encodes CDR1 SGHDT and CDR2 YYEEEE. V lost 4 bases and J 4 bases, leaving 11 bases between the germline ends. The CDR3 protein is CASSGGSFYGYTF. DNA of the CDR3: TGTGCCAGCAGCGGCGGCAGTTTCTATGGCTACACCTTC.

The V and J genes are TRBV28 and TRBJ1-2, with D hard to call. V lost 6 bases, J lost 4 bases, and 15 bases lay in between. Germline CDR1 and CDR2: MDHEN and SYDVKM. The CDR3 has 14 residues. The CDR3 protein is CASREDPNVYGYTF. The CDR3 nucleotides are TGTGCCAGCAGGGAGGATCCAAACGTCTATGGCTACACCTTC.

The chain has TRBV2 and TRBJ1-4, with TRBD1 as a possible D gene (6 bases). Germline V gives CDR1 SNHLY, CDR2 FYNNEI. Trimming pared 5 bases from V and 7 bases from J, leaving 23 bases between. This CDR3 contains 17 residues. For the CDR3, the DNA is TGTGCCAGCAGTTTTATGGACAGAAAAACCCGCGGTGAAAAACTGTTTTTT. It encodes CASSFMDRKTRGEKLFF. Full variable domain (rest looked up from reference TRBV2 and TRBJ1-4): EPEVTQTPSHQVTQMGQEVILRCVPISNHLYFYWYRQILGQKVEFLVSFYNNEISEKSEIFDDQFSVERPDGSNFTLKIRSTKLEDSAMYFCASSFMDRKTRGEKLFFGSGTQLSVL.

The V gene is TRBV5-1, the J gene TRBJ2-1; tentatively, D is TRBD2 (6 bases). This CDR3 contains 16 residues. Germline V gives CDR1 SGHRS, CDR2 YFSETQ. V was cut by 4 bases and J by 7 bases, with 21 bases left in between. CDR3 nucleotides: TGCGCCAGCAGCGCGGGACTTATCGGGAAGGGGAATGAGCAGTTCTTC. Encoded protein: CASSAGLIGKGNEQFF.

The chain is built from TRBV5-1 and TRBJ1-5; D is perhaps TRBD1 (6 bases). V lost 4 bases, J lost 0 bases, and 11 bases lay in between. The CDR3 is 15 residues long. Germline loops: CDR1 SGHRS, CDR2 YFSETQ. The CDR3 DNA follows: TGCGCCAGCAGCCCAGGACAGTATAGCAATCAGCCCCAGCATTTT. Amino acids: CASSPGQYSNQPQHF.

The rearrangement joins TRBV5-1 to TRBJ2-7; D call uncertain. CDR3 size: 11 residues. Germline CDR1 reads SGHRS; CDR2 reads YFSETQ. The ends were cut back, 0 bases at V and 7 bases at J, with 5 bases in the middle. The DNA for the CDR3 is TGCGCCAGCAGCTTGGCACGGGAGCAGTACTTC. Translating it yields CASSLAREQYF.

The chain combines TRBV6-1 with TRBJ2-5; 9 bases align to TRBD2. The germline CDR1 and CDR2 sequences are MNHNS and SASEGT. The CDR3 consists of 13 residues. After removal of 6 bases from V and 4 bases from J, the junction contained 3 bases not matched to a gene. The chain's CDR3 is CASSGTSRETQYF. In nucleotides, the CDR3 is TGTGCCAGCAGCGGGACTAGCAGAGAGACCCAGTACTTC.

The chain carries TRBV5-1 and TRBJ2-7, with D maybe TRBD2 (6 bases). Per germline, CDR1 SGHRS and CDR2 YFSETQ. V lost 3 bases and J lost 2, with 12 bases in between. The length of the CDR3 is 14 residues. The CDR3 region has the DNA TGCGCCAGCAGCTCCACCTCGGGGGCCTACGAGCAGTACTTC. As protein: CASSSTSGAYEQYF.

In its sample, this clone was seen once. The chain joins TRBV7-9 to TRBJ1-2; the D is unclear. Trimming pared 6 bases from V and 6 bases from J, leaving 11 bases between. Germline loops: CDR1 SEHNR, CDR2 FQNEAQ (reference sequence). The CDR3 is made up of 12 amino acids. This CDR3 is CASSRTVNGYTF. The CDR3 DNA reads TGTGCCAGCAGTAGAACAGTGAATGGCTACACCTTC.